This TCR beta chain was recorded in a study of CXCR3-negative and CXCR3-positive naive CD8 T cells. With respect to this clonotype: Its target is not known.

Study-level results: Naive cells used TRBV-TRBJ genes in much the same way whether CXCR3-negative or CXCR3-positive; memory cells did not. For memory CD8+ cells diversity was much lower, but both naive subsets had comparably high diversity. TRB CDR3s of CXCR3-positive naive cells were more hydrophobic than those of CXCR3-negative naive cells.

Naive CD8+ T cells displayed a CD45RO-CCR7+CD27+CD95- phenotype. Germline V gene lookup returns CDR1 MDHEN and CDR2 SYDVKM. This CDR3 comprises 19 residues. cDNA libraries for TRB were generated by 5' RACE incorporating UMI labels. Using the 5' RACE reads, TCRdb records one entry per CDR3 protein without DNA. The table lists tens of thousands of distinct CDR3 sequences. The sequence was collected from a human donor in good health. Some clones in this sample may be carry-over from other donors' samples. Sequences were obtained from naive CXCR3+ CD8+ T cells from blood. Subset reported: CD45RO-CCR7+CD27+CD95- naive CD8+ T cells expressing CXCR3 (TNR3+). The chain joins TRBV28 to TRBJ2-3; TCRdb reports TRBD1, a call that lacks DNA to check it against. The CDR3 here is CASTLGRGRPGVGTDTQYF.